These T cell receptor beta chains were read from a single sample in a study of high-grade serous ovarian cancer treatment subgroups. The method was immunoSEQ multiplex PCR; TCRdb's version includes in-frame clones alone and lacks a portion of them. The sample consists of thousands of clones, approximately 85% of them appearing once. Sequencing was done on a sample of tumor tissue. The receptors were gathered from a human donor with high-grade serous ovarian cancer. CDR3s include the opening cysteine and the closing phenylalanine or tryptophan. Each record gives: D gene, J gene, clone size, V gene, CDR3 DNA, CDR3 protein. D genes are given only for firm matches. For some rows the clone size is stated as once, few or many, or as a class when expanded; others skip it.

d_gene: -; j_gene: TRBJ2-3; abundance: -; v_gene: TRBV6-6; CDR3nt: TGTGCCAGCAGCTTTACAGAGAACACAGATACGCAGTATTTT; CDR3aa: CASSFTENTDTQYF
d_gene: -; j_gene: TRBJ2-3; abundance: -; v_gene: TRBV5-4; CDR3nt: TGTGCCAGCAGCTTTCCGGGACCAGTCACAGATACGCAGTATTTT; CDR3aa: CASSFPGPVTDTQYF
d_gene: -; j_gene: TRBJ2-7; abundance: -; v_gene: TRBV5-4; CDR3nt: TGTGCCAGCAGCTCAGACAGGTCGGAGCAGTACTTC; CDR3aa: CASSSDRSEQYF
d_gene: TRBD1; j_gene: TRBJ2-3; abundance: once; v_gene: TRBV9; CDR3nt: TGTGCCAGCAGCGTCCAGGGACAGACAGATACGCAGTATTTT; CDR3aa: CASSVQGQTDTQYF
d_gene: -; j_gene: TRBJ1-6; abundance: -; v_gene: TRBV5-4; CDR3nt: TGTGCCAGCAGCTTGGGGAATATGGTCCTCCACTTT; CDR3aa: CASSLGNMVLHF
d_gene: -; j_gene: TRBJ2-5; abundance: -; v_gene: TRBV6-4; CDR3nt: TGTGCCAGCAGTGTCCAGGATGGGGAGACCCAGTACTTC; CDR3aa: CASSVQDGETQYF
d_gene: -; j_gene: TRBJ2-2; abundance: few; v_gene: TRBV11-1; CDR3nt: TGTGCCAGCAGCTTCGGGGCCCCGAACACCGGGGAGCTGTTTTTT; CDR3aa: CASSFGAPNTGELFF
d_gene: -; j_gene: TRBJ1-1; abundance: once; v_gene: TRBV10-3; CDR3nt: TGTGCCATCAGTGAGTCGAAGGGGGGTGTGTACGGTGAAGCTTTCTTT; CDR3aa: CAISESKGGVYGEAFF
d_gene: TRBD1; j_gene: TRBJ1-4; abundance: once; v_gene: TRBV7-9; CDR3nt: TGTGCCAGCAGCTTAGTCGACAGGGTAAAAGAAAAACTGTTTTTT; CDR3aa: CASSLVDRVKEKLFF
d_gene: -; j_gene: TRBJ1-2; abundance: once; v_gene: TRBV7-9; CDR3nt: TGTGCCAGCAGCTGGGACGGGGGTCCCCTTTTGAATGGCTACACCTTC; CDR3aa: CASSWDGGPLLNGYTF
d_gene: TRBD1; j_gene: TRBJ2-2; abundance: -; v_gene: TRBV5-1; CDR3nt: TGCGCCAGCAGCGTGGACAGGGCCAGGGAGCTGTTTTTT; CDR3aa: CASSVDRARELFF
d_gene: -; j_gene: TRBJ1-1; abundance: -; v_gene: TRBV19; CDR3nt: TGTGCCAGTAGGGGCGGGGAAGCGGGGAACACTGAAGCTTTCTTT; CDR3aa: CASRGGEAGNTEAFF
d_gene: TRBD2; j_gene: TRBJ2-7; abundance: few; v_gene: TRBV9; CDR3nt: TGTGCCAGCTCCCCAGGCGGGGCTAGCGGGGGGTACGAGCAGTACTTC; CDR3aa: CASSPGGASGGYEQYF
d_gene: TRBD1; j_gene: TRBJ1-1; abundance: few; v_gene: TRBV18; CDR3nt: TGTGCCAGCTCGGCGGGGACAGACAGCACTGAAGCTTTCTTT; CDR3aa: CASSAGTDSTEAFF
d_gene: TRBD1; j_gene: TRBJ1-2; abundance: -; v_gene: TRBV6-6; CDR3nt: TGTGCCAGCAGTGACGGGGACAGGGCCGACTATGGCTACACCTTC; CDR3aa: CASSDGDRADYGYTF
d_gene: TRBD1; j_gene: TRBJ1-1; abundance: -; v_gene: TRBV7-9; CDR3nt: TGTGCCAGCAGCTATGGACAGGGGGACACTGAAGCTTTCTTT; CDR3aa: CASSYGQGDTEAFF
d_gene: -; j_gene: TRBJ2-2; abundance: -; v_gene: TRBV15; CDR3nt: TGTGCCACCGCAGTCGGTTACACCGGGGAGCTGTTTTTT; CDR3aa: CATAVGYTGELFF
d_gene: -; j_gene: TRBJ1-6; abundance: -; v_gene: TRBV19; CDR3nt: TGTGCCAGTAGTACAACAGAGAATTCACCCCTCCACTTT; CDR3aa: CASSTTENSPLHF
d_gene: TRBD1; j_gene: TRBJ1-6; abundance: -; v_gene: TRBV9; CDR3nt: TGTGCCAGCAGCAGAGGACAGGGGGATAATTCACCCCTCCACTTT; CDR3aa: CASSRGQGDNSPLHF
d_gene: -; j_gene: TRBJ1-4; abundance: few; v_gene: TRBV7-3; CDR3nt: TGTGCCAGCAAGCTCCAGGTCGAAACTAATGAAAAACTGTTTTTT; CDR3aa: CASKLQVETNEKLFF
d_gene: -; j_gene: TRBJ1-2; abundance: -; v_gene: TRBV5-6; CDR3nt: TGTGCCAGCAGCTTGTCTGGAGACGCCACTAACTATGGCTACACCTTC; CDR3aa: CASSLSGDATNYGYTF
d_gene: -; j_gene: TRBJ2-7; abundance: -; v_gene: TRBV5-5; CDR3nt: TGTGCCAGCAGCTCCGATGTACAGGGATCGGGGCAGTACTTC; CDR3aa: CASSSDVQGSGQYF
d_gene: -; j_gene: TRBJ2-3; abundance: -; v_gene: TRBV18; CDR3nt: TGTGCCAGCTCACCCCTTGGGGGTTGGAGGATAGATACGCAGTATTTT; CDR3aa: CASSPLGGWRIDTQYF
d_gene: -; j_gene: TRBJ1-4; abundance: -; v_gene: TRBV7-9; CDR3nt: TGTGCCAGCAGCTTAGAGTCCGAAAAACTGTTTTTT; CDR3aa: CASSLESEKLFF
d_gene: TRBD2; j_gene: TRBJ2-3; abundance: -; v_gene: TRBV5-4; CDR3nt: TGTGCCAGCAGCTTGGGAACGGGGGGAGGCACAGATACGCAGTATTTT; CDR3aa: CASSLGTGGGTDTQYF
d_gene: -; j_gene: TRBJ1-2; abundance: -; v_gene: TRBV7-9; CDR3nt: TGTGCCAGCAGCCTACTACAGTACAACTATGGCTACACCTTC; CDR3aa: CASSLLQYNYGYTF
d_gene: -; j_gene: TRBJ1-1; abundance: few; v_gene: TRBV20-1; CDR3nt: TGCAGTGCGGGGGGCGGAGTGGCTTTCTTT; CDR3aa: CSAGGGVAFF
d_gene: -; j_gene: TRBJ2-1; abundance: -; v_gene: TRBV7-9; CDR3nt: TGTGCCAGCAGCTCCTACAATGACAATGAGCAGTTCTTC; CDR3aa: CASSSYNDNEQFF
d_gene: -; j_gene: TRBJ2-7; abundance: -; v_gene: TRBV29-1; CDR3nt: TGCAGCGTTGGGACCACAGGGACCTACGAGCAGTACTTC; CDR3aa: CSVGTTGTYEQYF
d_gene: -; j_gene: TRBJ1-2; abundance: -; v_gene: TRBV6-6; CDR3nt: TGTGCCAGCACCATACTCGGGGAGGATGGCTACACCTTC; CDR3aa: CASTILGEDGYTF
d_gene: -; j_gene: TRBJ1-1; abundance: -; v_gene: TRBV6-6; CDR3nt: TGTGCCAGCAGTGTTTCGGTATTAGGGGAGTCGACTGAAGCTTTCTTT; CDR3aa: CASSVSVLGESTEAFF
d_gene: -; j_gene: TRBJ2-7; abundance: -; v_gene: TRBV7-9; CDR3nt: TGTGCCAGCAGATCTTGGGGAAGCTCCTACGAGCAGTACTTC; CDR3aa: CASRSWGSSYEQYF
d_gene: TRBD1; j_gene: TRBJ2-7; abundance: -; v_gene: TRBV6-6; CDR3nt: TGTGCCAGCCACTTAACAGGGGACGAGCAGTACTTC; CDR3aa: CASHLTGDEQYF
d_gene: -; j_gene: TRBJ2-7; abundance: -; v_gene: TRBV7-8; CDR3nt: TGTGCCAGCAGCTTAGCGTCACTCTCCTACGAGCAGTACTTC; CDR3aa: CASSLASLSYEQYF
d_gene: -; j_gene: TRBJ2-7; abundance: -; v_gene: TRBV7-8; CDR3nt: TGTGCCAGCAGCAAAGCCGGGACGGGATCCTACGAGCAGTACTTC; CDR3aa: CASSKAGTGSYEQYF
d_gene: -; j_gene: TRBJ2-6; abundance: -; v_gene: TRBV5-1; CDR3nt: TGCGCCAGCAGCTTGGCTGTCTCTGGGGCCAACGTCCTGACTTTC; CDR3aa: CASSLAVSGANVLTF
d_gene: -; j_gene: TRBJ2-7; abundance: -; v_gene: TRBV7-3; CDR3nt: TGTGCCAGCAGCTTAAGAGGGGACCTATACGAGCAGTACTTC; CDR3aa: CASSLRGDLYEQYF
d_gene: -; j_gene: TRBJ1-5; abundance: -; v_gene: TRBV2; CDR3nt: TGTGCCAGCAGTGAAGTCAGGGATCAGCCCCAGCATTTT; CDR3aa: CASSEVRDQPQHF
d_gene: TRBD1; j_gene: TRBJ1-5; abundance: -; v_gene: TRBV19; CDR3nt: TGTGCCAGTAGTCCCCAGGGGGCTAATCAGCCCCAGCATTTT; CDR3aa: CASSPQGANQPQHF
d_gene: -; j_gene: TRBJ2-1; abundance: -; v_gene: TRBV4-3; CDR3nt: TGCGCCAGCAGCCAAGAGGGGGCCGATGAGCAGTTCTTC; CDR3aa: CASSQEGADEQFF
d_gene: -; j_gene: TRBJ1-1; abundance: -; v_gene: TRBV6-6; CDR3nt: TGTGCCAGCAGTTACGAAGGAGGGGTAGCTGAAGCTTTCTTT; CDR3aa: CASSYEGGVAEAFF
d_gene: -; j_gene: TRBJ2-1; abundance: -; v_gene: TRBV6-1; CDR3nt: TGTGCCAGCAGTGAATCGGTTGGGGGGCACAATGAGCAGTTCTTC; CDR3aa: CASSESVGGHNEQFF
d_gene: TRBD2; j_gene: TRBJ2-1; abundance: -; v_gene: TRBV5-4; CDR3nt: TGTGCCAGCACCGACCCGGGACTAGCATTCGATGAGCAGTTCTTC; CDR3aa: CASTDPGLAFDEQFF
d_gene: -; j_gene: TRBJ2-5; abundance: -; v_gene: TRBV5-8; CDR3nt: TGTGCCAGCAGCTTGTGGGACACTTGGGAGACCCAGTACTTC; CDR3aa: CASSLWDTWETQYF
d_gene: TRBD1; j_gene: TRBJ2-5; abundance: -; v_gene: TRBV2; CDR3nt: TGTGCCAGCAGTCAAGGACAGGGTCGGGACCAGTACTTC; CDR3aa: CASSQGQGRDQYF
d_gene: -; j_gene: TRBJ1-2; abundance: -; v_gene: TRBV10-3; CDR3nt: TGTGCCATCAGTGAGTCAAGGGGCTATGGCTACACCTTC; CDR3aa: CAISESRGYGYTF